A single sample is the source of the 11 T cell receptor beta chains below, sequenced in a study of metastatic and nonmetastatic thyroid tumors. Ahead of thyroid surgery, no patient had received treatment of any kind. TCRdb re-called the PCR reads through MiXCR. The sample has 10,000 to 13,000 clones; approximately 30% are singletons. Sequencing was done on a sample of tumor tissue. Source of these receptors: a male donor with papillary thyroid cancer or a benign thyroid nodule (not recorded which). Some clones in this sample may be carry-over from other donors' samples.

The V gene is TRBV6-1, the J gene TRBJ2-7, with 9 nucleotides matching TRBD1. Per the germline V gene, CDR1 is MNHNS and CDR2 is SASEGT. The CDR3 covers 13 residues. The CDR3 bases are TGTACGACTAGGGGGACAGGGTCCTACGAGCAGTACTTC. Amino acids: CTTRGTGSYEQYF.

This clone was recorded many times. The chain employs TRBV10-3 and TRBJ1-1; no definite D call. Germline lookup yields CDR1 ENHRY and CDR2 SYGVKD. With 7 bases removed from V and 5 bases from J, the gap between germline ends came to 23 bases. This CDR3 has 16 amino acids. CDR3 sequence reads: CAITNPELGASTEAFF. DNA for the CDR3: TGTGCCATCACCAACCCCGAGCTGGGCGCTTCGACTGAAGCTTTCTTT.

This clone was seen a few times. Since a much larger clone is just one base distant, this may be a read error. The chain combines TRBV12-3 or TRBV12-4 with TRBJ2-1; TRBD2 agrees at 12 bases. With 7 bases clipped from V and 10 bases from J, the junction kept 8 bases outside the gene matches. The CDR3 is made up of 14 amino acids. DNA of the CDR3: TGTGCCAGCATCGCTAGCGGGAGGGCCGCCGAGCAGTTCTTC. This translates into CASIASGRAAEQFF.

This chain connects TRBV27 to TRBJ2-3; 7 nucleotides align to TRBD2. CDR1 is MNHEY, CDR2 SMNVEV, per germline (reference sequence). Trimming at V came to 8 bases and at J to 3 bases, leaving 11 bases not matched to a gene. The CDR3 totals 15 residues. DNA for the CDR3: TGTGCCAGCCTTAAAAGCGGGAAAGAGACAGATACGCAGTATTTT. This translates into CASLKSGKETDTQYF.

The rearrangement links TRBV6-1 to TRBJ2-2, with D uncertain. Germline-derived CDR1 and CDR2 are MNHNS and SASEGT. This CDR3 contains 14 residues. The germline V and J ends were trimmed by 6 bases and 3 bases, with 11 bases remaining between them. The CDR3 sequence: CASSLQFDTGELFF. CDR3 DNA sequence: TGTGCCAGCAGCCTTCAATTTGACACCGGGGAGCTGTTTTTT.

The rearrangement uses TRBV7-3 and TRBJ2-3, with D possibly matching TRBD2 (5 bases). Germline values: CDR1 SGHTA, CDR2 FQGTGA. The CDR3 extends over 14 amino acids. V was cut by 2 bases and J by 6 bases, with 12 bases left in between. In nucleotides, the CDR3 is TGTGCCAGCAGCTTATCGGCTAGAGGGGATACGCAGTATTTT. Translation: CASSLSARGDTQYF.

The sample holds a few counts of this clone. The chain employs TRBV6-5 and TRBJ2-2; perhaps TRBD2 as D (6 bases). Germline V gene lookup returns CDR1 MNHEY and CDR2 SVGAGI. CDR3 length equals 15 residues. Trimming removed 7 bases at V and 4 bases at J, with 16 bases between. CDR3 bases: TGTGCCAGCAAGTTCCGGGGGACCCCCACCGGGGAGCTGTTTTTT. Amino acids: CASKFRGTPTGELFF.

This clone was detected only once. V gene TRBV7-9 combines with J gene TRBJ2-7, with 8 nucleotides matching TRBD1. Germline trimming cut 3 bases from V and 5 bases from J; bases unmatched to any gene: 6. Germline V gene data show CDR1 as SEHNR and CDR2 as FQNEAQ (reference sequence). CDR3 length equals 14 residues. CDR3 residues: CASSLDREGDEQYF. The CDR3 DNA follows: TGTGCCAGCAGCTTGGACAGGGAAGGTGACGAGCAGTACTTC.

This clone was observed at least ten times. CDR3 DNA: TGTGCCACCAGTGGGGCTAGAGACACAGATACGCAGTATTTT. Translation gives CATSGARDTDTQYF. This chain connects TRBV24-1 to TRBJ2-3, with no clear D. The V gene lost 5 bases and the J gene lost 2 bases, with 10 bases spanning the gap. This CDR3 contains 14 residues. Germline V gene lookup returns CDR1 KGHDR and CDR2 SFDVKD.

In its sample, this clone ranks as medium-sized. The identical CDR3 is also encoded by other nucleotide sequences in the sample. This rearrangement joins TRBV19 to TRBJ1-2; a weak D match, TRBD1 (5 bases). The V and J ends lost 4 bases and 0 bases respectively, with 15 bases between them. The germline V gene encodes CDR1 LNHDA and CDR2 SQIVND (reference sequence). The CDR3 runs 16 residues. The CDR3 DNA follows: TGTGCCAGTAGTACCAAAATGGGACTGTCTAACTATGGCTACACCTTC. Translation: CASSTKMGLSNYGYTF.

This clone showed up just a few times. This sequence joins TRBV6-1 and TRBJ2-1, with TRBD2 matching over 8 bases. Germline-derived CDR1 and CDR2 are MNHNS and SASEGT. This CDR3 is built from 13 residues. Losses at the gene ends were 8 bases for V and 13 bases for J; bases not matched to a gene: 13. CDR3 coding DNA: TGTGCCAGCTCGCCGGGCGGGCGGGGGGACCAGTTCTTC. It yields the protein CASSPGGRGDQFF.